The rows below give T cell receptor beta chains drawn from one sample of a study of chemoradiotherapy in HPV16-positive cancers. Measured with immunoSEQ multiplex PCR; TCRdb has only the in-frame clones, and not every one. Seen here are roughly 6,200 clones, roughly four fifths observed once, and the top ten hold 6.2%. The sequences come from tumor tissue, collected from a patient who underwent chemoradiotherapy. Receptors were obtained from a human donor with HPV-associated anogenital cancer. The CDR3 runs from the conserved cysteine through the conserved F or W. D genes are given only for firm matches. A row's size may be missing; if present it is once, few, many or a size class.

>TRBV29-1|TRBJ2-7|NA|NA
TGCAGCGTTGAGAGGACAGCCCCCTACGAGCAGTACTTC
CSVERTAPYEQYF
>TRBV28|TRBJ2-2|NA|TRBD2
TGTGCCAGCAGTTTAGCGGGAGCTAACGGGGAGCTGTTTTTT
CASSLAGANGELFF
>TRBV7-3|TRBJ2-1|NA|NA
TGTGCCAGCAGCTTAACGGGGGGGCCACAGTTCTTC
CASSLTGGPQFF
>TRBV14|TRBJ1-5|NA|TRBD1
TGTGCCAGCAGCCGACAGGGCACGGGACAGCCCCAGCATTTT
CASSRQGTGQPQHF
>TRBV5-6|TRBJ2-5|NA|TRBD2
TGTGCCAGCAGCCTTAAACTAGCGGGAGGGGAGACCCAGTACTTC
CASSLKLAGGETQYF
>TRBV29-1|TRBJ2-1|NA|TRBD1
TGCAGCGCTTCAGGGGGCTACAATGAGCAGTTCTTC
CSASGGYNEQFF
>TRBV5-1|TRBJ2-3|NA|NA
TGCGCCAGCAGCCTGGGGATGGATTGGCAGGGGATTGATACGCAGTATTTT
CASSLGMDWQGIDTQYF
>TRBV2|TRBJ2-7|NA|TRBD1
TGTGCCAGCAGCCCCCCGGGACAGGGCTACGAGCAGTACTTC
CASSPPGQGYEQYF
>TRBV2|TRBJ1-2|NA|NA
TGTGCCAGCAGGACGGGCTATGGCTACACCTTC
CASRTGYGYTF
>TRBV10-2|TRBJ2-1|NA|TRBD2
TGCGCCAGCAGTGAGACGCCCCCGGGAGGCGCGGGTGAGCAGTTCTTC
CASSETPPGGAGEQFF
>TRBV7-3|TRBJ2-5|NA|NA
TGTGCCAGCAGCTTTCAAAAGGGGGAGACCCAGTACTTC
CASSFQKGETQYF
>TRBV9|TRBJ2-7|NA|TRBD2
TGTGCCAGCAGCGTAGGAGCTAGCGGGAGGTACGAGCAGTACTTC
CASSVGASGRYEQYF
>TRBV5-3|TRBJ1-2|NA|NA
TGTGCCAGAAGTCCCGTACAGGCGATTAGCTACACCTTC
CARSPVQAISYTF
>TRBV13|TRBJ2-3|NA|NA
TGTGCCAGCACGAGGCGACGCACAGATACGCAGTATTTT
CASTRRRTDTQYF
>TRBV27|TRBJ1-2|NA|NA
TGTGCCAGCAGTTCAGTACTGGGACGGGGCTACACCTTC
CASSSVLGRGYTF
>TRBV4-1|TRBJ2-7|few|NA
TGCGCCAGCAGCGGCCAAGGGACGGACTACGAGCAGTACTTC
CASSGQGTDYEQYF
>TRBV5-1|TRBJ2-3|NA|TRBD2
TGCGCCAGCAGCTTGGCCAGGACTAGCGGGGCGGGCGATACGCAGTATTTT
CASSLARTSGAGDTQYF
>TRBV5-6|TRBJ2-7|NA|NA
TGTGCCAGCAGCTTGGTTAACACACCCTACGAGCAGTACTTC
CASSLVNTPYEQYF
>TRBV5-1|TRBJ2-5|NA|NA
TGCGCCAGCAGCTTCCGAGGGCTGGGGGAGACCCAGTACTTC
CASSFRGLGETQYF
>TRBV9|TRBJ2-7|NA|NA
TGTGCCAACTACGAAAGGGACTGCCCCTACGAGCAGTACTTC
CANYERDCPYEQYF
>TRBV7-9|TRBJ1-2|NA|TRBD1
TGTGCCAGCAGCTTAGGGAGGGACAGGGAAGCCGATGGCTACACCTTC
CASSLGRDREADGYTF
>TRBV18|TRBJ1-1|NA|NA
TGTGCCAGCTCACCACTAGCCACTGAAGCTTTCTTT
CASSPLATEAFF
>TRBV19|TRBJ1-3|NA|NA
TGTGCCAGTACCCAGAGAAACACCATATATTTT
CASTQRNTIYF
>TRBV19|TRBJ1-5|NA|NA
TGTGCCAGTAGTCCCCGGGACGTCGGATACAATCAGCCCCAGCATTTT
CASSPRDVGYNQPQHF
>TRBV5-1|TRBJ1-2|NA|NA
TGCGCCAGCAGCTCGTCGACTGCCATAGAGAGCTACACCTTC
CASSSSTAIESYTF
>TRBV5-1|TRBJ2-1|NA|TRBD1
TGCGCCAGCAGCGTAACAGGGGAACCCTACAATGAGCAGTTCTTC
CASSVTGEPYNEQFF
>TRBV30|TRBJ1-3|NA|NA
TGTGCCTGGTCTCCGGGACGGGCGCTCTCCGGAAACACCATATATTTT
CAWSPGRALSGNTIYF
>TRBV27|TRBJ2-7|NA|TRBD1
TGTGCCAGCAGCCGACAGGGCCCCGGAGAGCAGTACTTC
CASSRQGPGEQYF
>TRBV6-5|TRBJ2-3|NA|NA
TGTGCCAGCAGTTTTTACCTAGAGGGGACAGATACGCAGTATTTT
CASSFYLEGTDTQYF
>TRBV30|TRBJ1-1|NA|NA
TGTGCCTGGAGTCCCGGGCAGCGGGGCCTGAACACTGAAGCTTTCTTT
CAWSPGQRGLNTEAFF
>TRBV28|TRBJ1-4|NA|NA
TGTGCCAGCAGTCGACCCGGGACACTGCGGGGGTATGAAAAACTGTTTTTT
CASSRPGTLRGYEKLFF
>TRBV6-5|TRBJ2-5|NA|TRBD1
TGTGCCAGCAGTTACTCCTCAGGGGGCGGACAAGAGACCCAGTACTTC
CASSYSSGGGQETQYF
>TRBV14|TRBJ1-1|NA|TRBD1
TGTGCCAGCAGCGGGACAGAGAACACTGAAGCTTTCTTT
CASSGTENTEAFF
>TRBV14|TRBJ2-3|NA|TRBD1
TGTGCCAGCAGCCCCTACTTTGGACAGGGGGACGATACGCAGTATTTT
CASSPYFGQGDDTQYF
>TRBV6-5|TRBJ2-1|once|NA
TGTGCCAGCAGTTATACAGACTACAATGAGCAGTTCTTC
CASSYTDYNEQFF
>TRBV2|TRBJ1-2|NA|TRBD1
TGTGCCAGCAGCCACGGGACAGGGGACTATGGCTACACCTTC
CASSHGTGDYGYTF
>TRBV19|TRBJ2-6|NA|NA
TGTGCCAGTACCCCTGGGGTGAGGGCCGGGGCCAACGTCCTGACTTTC
CASTPGVRAGANVLTF
>TRBV29-1|TRBJ2-3|NA|NA
TGCAGCGCCCTCGCCTACTCTAGCACAGATACGCAGTATTTT
CSALAYSSTDTQYF
>TRBV4-1|TRBJ1-6|NA|NA
TGCGCCAGCAGCCAAGAGACTGGGACCAGGCGTTCACCCCTCCACTTT
CASSQETGTRRSPLHF
>TRBV27|TRBJ1-6|large|TRBD1
TGTGCCAGCAGCGTCAGGACAGGTGTCGGTAGCTATAATTCACCCCTCCACTTT
CASSVRTGVGSYNSPLHF
>TRBV18|TRBJ2-3|NA|TRBD2
TGTGCCAGCTCAGCCGGGACTAGCGCCACAGATACGCAGTATTTT
CASSAGTSATDTQYF
>TRBV27|TRBJ2-7|NA|NA
TGTGCCAGCTTTTCCGCCTCCTACGAGCAGTACTTC
CASFSASYEQYF
>TRBV19|TRBJ2-7|NA|NA
TGTGCCAGTAACGCTTTGGAGCGCCCCTACGAGCAGTACTTC
CASNALERPYEQYF
>TRBV6-5|TRBJ2-1|NA|NA
TGTGCCACAAAGGGGGGGAATAATGAGCAGTTCTTC
CATKGGNNEQFF
>TRBV30|TRBJ1-3|NA|NA
TGTGCCTGGGAACCGGGGATAGGAAACACCATATATTTT
CAWEPGIGNTIYF
>TRBV2|TRBJ2-3|NA|TRBD1
TGTGCCAGCAGCGCGACAGGGGGAGATACGCAGTATTTT
CASSATGGDTQYF
>TRBV5-4|TRBJ2-3|once|TRBD2
TGTGCCAGCAGCTTGCGGACTAGCGGGGTTATCGATACGCAGTATTTT
CASSLRTSGVIDTQYF
>TRBV6-6|TRBJ1-4|NA|NA
TGTGCCAGCAGTTACTACCACGGGGAAAAACTGTTTTTT
CASSYYHGEKLFF
>TRBV11-2|TRBJ2-3|NA|NA
TGTGCCAGCAGCTTTTCTCTTCGACAGATTTCTGATACGCAGTATTTT
CASSFSLRQISDTQYF
>TRBV20-1|TRBJ1-2|few|NA
TGCAGTGCTAGCGCTCTGGATGGCTACACCTTC
CSASALDGYTF
>TRBV28|TRBJ1-1|NA|NA
TGTGCCAGCAGGCCTGGGGGGAACACTGAAGCTTTCTTT
CASRPGGNTEAFF
>TRBV7-6|TRBJ2-5|NA|NA
TGTGCCAGCAGCTTGGGTAATAACGCGGAGACCCAGTACTTC
CASSLGNNAETQYF
>TRBV4-1|TRBJ1-2|NA|NA
TGCGCCAGCAGCCAAGATCTAAGGACAGCTTACAGCGATGGCTACACCTTC
CASSQDLRTAYSDGYTF
>TRBV18|TRBJ2-3|NA|TRBD1
TGTGCCAGCTCACGGGACAGAGACTACACAGATACGCAGTATTTT
CASSRDRDYTDTQYF
>TRBV28|TRBJ2-7|NA|NA
TGTGCCAGCAGCACACTAGGCCACGAGCAGTACTTC
CASSTLGHEQYF
>TRBV4-1|TRBJ1-2|NA|NA
TGCGCCAGCAGCCAAGATCTTACGGGCTACACCTTC
CASSQDLTGYTF